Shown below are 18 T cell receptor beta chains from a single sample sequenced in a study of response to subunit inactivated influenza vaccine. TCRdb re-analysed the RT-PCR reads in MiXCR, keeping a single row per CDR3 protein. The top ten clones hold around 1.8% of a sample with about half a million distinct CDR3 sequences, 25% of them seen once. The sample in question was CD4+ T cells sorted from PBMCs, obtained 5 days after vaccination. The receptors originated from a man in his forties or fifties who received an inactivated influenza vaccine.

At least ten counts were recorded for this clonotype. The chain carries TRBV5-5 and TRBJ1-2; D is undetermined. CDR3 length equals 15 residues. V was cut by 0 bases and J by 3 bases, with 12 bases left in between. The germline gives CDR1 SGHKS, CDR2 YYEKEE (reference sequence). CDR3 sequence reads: CASSLGSSTHYGYTF. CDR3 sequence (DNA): TGTGCCAGCAGCTTGGGGTCATCTACCCACTATGGCTACACCTTC.

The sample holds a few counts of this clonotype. CDR3 DNA sequence: TGTGCCAGCAGGGGACAGGCTGGTGAAGCTTTCTTT. Translation gives CASRGQAGEAFF. This sequence joins TRBV6-1 and TRBJ1-1; 8 bases are shared with TRBD1. J lost 7 bases, V lost 6 bases, and 4 bases had no gene match. Per germline, CDR1 MNHNS and CDR2 SASEGT. This CDR3 is 12 amino acids long.

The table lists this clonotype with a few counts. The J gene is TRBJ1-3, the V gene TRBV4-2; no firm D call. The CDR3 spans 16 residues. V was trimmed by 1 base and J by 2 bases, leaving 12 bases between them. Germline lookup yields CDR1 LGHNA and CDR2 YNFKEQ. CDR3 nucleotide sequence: TGTGCCAGCAGCCAAGGGCTACTCGCGACTGGAAACACCATATATTTT. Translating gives CASSQGLLATGNTIYF.

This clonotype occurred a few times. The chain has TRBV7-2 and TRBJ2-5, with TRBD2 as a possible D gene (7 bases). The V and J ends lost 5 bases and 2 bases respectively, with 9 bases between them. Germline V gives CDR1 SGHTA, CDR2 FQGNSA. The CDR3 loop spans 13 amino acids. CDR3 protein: CASSKGGQETQYF. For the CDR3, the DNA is TGTGCCAGCAGCAAGGGGGGGCAAGAGACCCAGTACTTC.

CDR3 loop: CASSFRGAGQPQHF. The CDR3 DNA reads TGTGCCAGCAGTTTTCGGGGGGCAGGTCAGCCCCAGCATTTT. This rearrangement joins TRBV12-3 or TRBV12-4 to TRBJ1-5, with D possibly being TRBD1 (6 bases). The germline V and J ends were trimmed by 3 bases and 6 bases, with 12 bases remaining between them. CDR3 length: 14 amino acids.

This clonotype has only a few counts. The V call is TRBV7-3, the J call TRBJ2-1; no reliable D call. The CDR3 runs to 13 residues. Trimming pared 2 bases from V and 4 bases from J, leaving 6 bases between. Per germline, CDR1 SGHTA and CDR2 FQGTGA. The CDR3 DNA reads TGTGCCAGCAGCTTATACAGATACAATGAGCAGTTCTTC. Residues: CASSLYRYNEQFF.

CDR3 residues: CATGQGGNTGELFF. As DNA, the CDR3 is TGTGCCACCGGACAGGGGGGAAACACCGGGGAGCTGTTTTTT. This chain joins TRBV24-1 and TRBJ2-2, with 10 bases fitting TRBD1. The CDR3 has 14 amino acids. V lost 9 bases, J lost 2 bases, and 2 bases stayed unmatched. CDR1 is KGHDR, CDR2 SFDVKD, per germline.

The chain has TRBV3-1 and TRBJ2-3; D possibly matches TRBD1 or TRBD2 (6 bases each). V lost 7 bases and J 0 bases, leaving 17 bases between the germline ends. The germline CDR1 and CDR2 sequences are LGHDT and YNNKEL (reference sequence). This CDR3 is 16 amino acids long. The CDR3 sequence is CASTPGGGLSTDTQYF. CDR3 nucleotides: TGTGCCAGCACCCCTGGAGGGGGGCTTAGCACAGATACGCAGTATTTT.

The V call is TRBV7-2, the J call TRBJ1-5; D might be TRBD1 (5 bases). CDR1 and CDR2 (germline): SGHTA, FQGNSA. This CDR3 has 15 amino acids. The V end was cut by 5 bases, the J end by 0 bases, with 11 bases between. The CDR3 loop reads CASSIQAASNQPQHF. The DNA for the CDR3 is TGTGCCAGCAGCATACAGGCCGCTAGCAATCAGCCCCAGCATTTT.

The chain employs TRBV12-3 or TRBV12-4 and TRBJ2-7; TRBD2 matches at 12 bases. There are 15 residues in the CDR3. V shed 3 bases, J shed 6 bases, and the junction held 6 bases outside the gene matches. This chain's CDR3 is CASSLSLAGGGEQYF. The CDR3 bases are TGTGCCAGCAGTTTGAGCCTAGCGGGAGGGGGCGAGCAGTACTTC.

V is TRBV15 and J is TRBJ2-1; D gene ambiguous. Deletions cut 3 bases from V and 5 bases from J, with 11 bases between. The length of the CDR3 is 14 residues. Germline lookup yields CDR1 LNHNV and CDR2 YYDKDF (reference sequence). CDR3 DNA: TGTGCCACCAGCAGGGGCGTCAGCAACAATGAGCAGTTCTTC. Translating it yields CATSRGVSNNEQFF.

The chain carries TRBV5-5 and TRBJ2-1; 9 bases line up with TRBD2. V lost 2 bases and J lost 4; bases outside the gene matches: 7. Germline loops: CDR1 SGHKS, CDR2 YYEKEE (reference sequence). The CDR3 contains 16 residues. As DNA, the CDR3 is TGTGCCAGCAGCTTAGTTTCCAGCGGGGGGTACAATGAGCAGTTCTTC. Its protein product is CASSLVSSGGYNEQFF.

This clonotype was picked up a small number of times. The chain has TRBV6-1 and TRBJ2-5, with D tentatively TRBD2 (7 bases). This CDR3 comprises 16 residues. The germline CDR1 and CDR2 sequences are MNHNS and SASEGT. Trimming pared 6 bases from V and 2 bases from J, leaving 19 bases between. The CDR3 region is CASSPLGGGLQETQYF. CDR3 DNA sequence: TGTGCCAGCAGCCCCCTAGGCGGGGGCCTTCAAGAGACCCAGTACTTC.

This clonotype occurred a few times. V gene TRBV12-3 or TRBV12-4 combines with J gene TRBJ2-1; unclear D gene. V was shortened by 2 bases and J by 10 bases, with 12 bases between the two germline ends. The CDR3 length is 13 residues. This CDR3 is CASSLSGGGEQFF. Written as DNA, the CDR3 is TGTGCCAGCAGTTTATCTGGCGGTGGGGAGCAGTTCTTC.

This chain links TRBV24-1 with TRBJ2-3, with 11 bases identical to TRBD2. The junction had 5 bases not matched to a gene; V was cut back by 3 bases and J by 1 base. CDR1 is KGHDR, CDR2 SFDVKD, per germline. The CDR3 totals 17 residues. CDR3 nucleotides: TGTGCCACCAGTGATACCCTGACTAGCGGGGGCACAGATACGCAGTATTTT. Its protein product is CATSDTLTSGGTDTQYF.

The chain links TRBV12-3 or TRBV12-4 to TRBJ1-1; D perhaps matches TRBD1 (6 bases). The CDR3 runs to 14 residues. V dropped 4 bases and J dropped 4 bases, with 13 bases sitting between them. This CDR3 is CASSSGVESTEAFF. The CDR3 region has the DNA TGTGCCAGCAGTTCAGGGGTGGAGAGCACTGAAGCTTTCTTT.

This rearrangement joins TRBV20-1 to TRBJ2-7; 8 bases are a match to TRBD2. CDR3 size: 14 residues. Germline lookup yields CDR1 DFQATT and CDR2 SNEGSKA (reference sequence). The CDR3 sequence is CSAGPGGRFYEQYF. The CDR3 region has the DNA TGCAGCGCCGGGCCCGGCGGGAGGTTCTACGAGCAGTACTTC.

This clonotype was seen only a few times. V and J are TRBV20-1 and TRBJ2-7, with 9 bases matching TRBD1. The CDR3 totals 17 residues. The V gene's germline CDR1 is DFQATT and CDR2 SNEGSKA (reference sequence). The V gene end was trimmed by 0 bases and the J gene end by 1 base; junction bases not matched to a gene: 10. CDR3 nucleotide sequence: TGCAGTGCTAGAGATGGGTGGCGGACAGGGGTTTCCTACGAGCAGTACTTC. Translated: CSARDGWRTGVSYEQYF.